This T cell receptor (beta chain) is drawn from a study of cytomegalovirus exposure and HLA in healthy donors. CDR1 SNHLY and CDR2 FYNNEI come from the germline V gene. The V and J ends lost 1 base and 6 bases, in that order; junction bases with no gene match: 4. This CDR3 comprises 15 residues. PCR was performed using 60 Vbeta and 13 Jbeta primers. The method was immunoSEQ multiplex PCR; TCRdb's version includes in-frame clones alone and lacks a portion of them. Seen here are 65,000 to 70,000 clones, just under 70% observed once, and the top ten hold roughly 9.7%. This clone has a handful of counts. The TCR was taken from a woman between 25 and 40 years old in good health and CMV-seronegative. The rearrangement links TRBV2 to TRBJ2-2; 8 bases line up with TRBD2. The source material was PBMCs. This CDR3 reads CASSEGIGGAGELFF. The CDR3 DNA is TGTGCCAGCAGTGAAGGGATCGGGGGGGCCGGGGAGCTGTTTTTT.